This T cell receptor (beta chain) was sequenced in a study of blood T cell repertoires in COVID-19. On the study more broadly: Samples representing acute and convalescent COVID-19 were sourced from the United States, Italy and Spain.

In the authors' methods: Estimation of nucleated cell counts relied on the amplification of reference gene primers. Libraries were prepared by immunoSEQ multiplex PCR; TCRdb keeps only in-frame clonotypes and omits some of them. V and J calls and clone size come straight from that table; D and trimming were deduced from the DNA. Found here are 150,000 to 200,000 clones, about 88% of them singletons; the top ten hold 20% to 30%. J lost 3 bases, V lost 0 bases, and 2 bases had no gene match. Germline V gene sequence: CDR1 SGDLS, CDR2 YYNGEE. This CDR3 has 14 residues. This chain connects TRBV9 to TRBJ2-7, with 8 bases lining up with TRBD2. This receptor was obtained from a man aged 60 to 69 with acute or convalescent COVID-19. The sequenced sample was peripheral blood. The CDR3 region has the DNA TGTGCCAGCAGCGTAGGAGCGGGAGACTACGAGCAGTACTTC. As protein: CASSVGAGDYEQYF.